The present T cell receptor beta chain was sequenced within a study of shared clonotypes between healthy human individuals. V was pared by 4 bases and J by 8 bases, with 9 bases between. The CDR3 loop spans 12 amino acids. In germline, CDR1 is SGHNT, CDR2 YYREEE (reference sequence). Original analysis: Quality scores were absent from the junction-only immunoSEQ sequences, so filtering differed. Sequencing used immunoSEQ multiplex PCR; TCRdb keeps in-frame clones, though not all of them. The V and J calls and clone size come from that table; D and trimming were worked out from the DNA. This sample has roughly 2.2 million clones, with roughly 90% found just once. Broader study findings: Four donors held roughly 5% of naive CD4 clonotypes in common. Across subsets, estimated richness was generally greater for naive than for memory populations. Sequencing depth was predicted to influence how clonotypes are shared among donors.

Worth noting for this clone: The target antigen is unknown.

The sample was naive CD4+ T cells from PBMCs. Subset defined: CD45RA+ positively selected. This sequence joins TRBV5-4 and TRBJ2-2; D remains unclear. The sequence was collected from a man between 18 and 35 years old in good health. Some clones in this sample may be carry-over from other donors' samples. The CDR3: CASSHGSGELFF. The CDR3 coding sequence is TGTGCCAGCAGCCACGGTAGTGGGGAGCTGTTTTTT.